Here is one T cell receptor beta chain with its context. The data are from a study of T cell repertoires in cytomegalovirus infection. The wider study: CMV infection plus the matching HLA type was flagged by public TCR beta signatures.

TCRdb re-called the reads through MiXCR, storing one row per CDR3 protein. In the table there are about 180,000 distinct CDR3 sequences, 14% of which are singletons. The CDR3 loop spans 15 amino acids. Germline CDR1 and CDR2: DFQATT and SNEGSKA (reference sequence). V was shortened by 0 bases and J by 0 bases, with 10 bases between the two germline ends. Sample: PBMCs. The clonotype comes from a human donor in good health (CMV status not recorded). Some clones in this sample may be carry-over from other donors' samples. The chain has TRBV20-1 and TRBJ2-3, with D uncertain. In DNA form, the CDR3 reads TGCAGTGCTAGAGATCTGGCGGTTAGCACAGATACGCAGTATTTT. Translated, it gives CSARDLAVSTDTQYF.